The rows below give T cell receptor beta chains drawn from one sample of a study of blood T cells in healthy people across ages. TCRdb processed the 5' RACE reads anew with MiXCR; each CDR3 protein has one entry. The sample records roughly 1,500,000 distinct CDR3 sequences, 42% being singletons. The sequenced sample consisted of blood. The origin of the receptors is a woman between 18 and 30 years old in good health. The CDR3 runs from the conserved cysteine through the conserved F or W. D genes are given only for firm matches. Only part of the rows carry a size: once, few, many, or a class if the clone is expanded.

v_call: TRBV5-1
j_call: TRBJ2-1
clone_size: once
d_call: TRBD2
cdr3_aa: CASSLAALAGGSSYNEQFF
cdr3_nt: TGCGCCAGCAGCTTGGCCGCACTAGCGGGGGGAAGCTCCTACAATGAGCAGTTCTTC

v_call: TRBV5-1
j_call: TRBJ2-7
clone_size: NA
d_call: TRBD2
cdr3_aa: CASSPSTSKFTNEQYF
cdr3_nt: TGCGCCAGCAGCCCCTCGACTAGCAAGTTTACGAACGAGCAGTACTTC

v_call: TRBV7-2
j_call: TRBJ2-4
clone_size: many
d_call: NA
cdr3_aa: CASSLARGIQYF
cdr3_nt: TGTGCCAGCAGCTTAGCGAGGGGCATTCAGTACTTC

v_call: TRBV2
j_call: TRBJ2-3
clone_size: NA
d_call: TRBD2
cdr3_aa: CASSEGGSLADTQYF
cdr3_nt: TGTGCCAGCAGTGAAGGCGGGAGTCTCGCAGATACGCAGTATTTT

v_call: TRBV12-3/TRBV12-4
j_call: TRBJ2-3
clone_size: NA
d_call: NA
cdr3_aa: CASTTSFRNTDTQYF
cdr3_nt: TGTGCCAGCACGACTAGTTTTCGGAACACAGATACGCAGTATTTT

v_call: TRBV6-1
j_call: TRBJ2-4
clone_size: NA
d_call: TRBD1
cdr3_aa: CASSDDRGGSGAKNIQYF
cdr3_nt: TGTGCCAGCAGTGACGACAGGGGAGGTTCGGGTGCCAAAAACATTCAGTACTTC

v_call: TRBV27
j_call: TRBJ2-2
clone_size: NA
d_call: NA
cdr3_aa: CASSFVGGRYTGELFF
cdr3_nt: TGTGCCAGCAGTTTCGTGGGCGGACGATACACCGGGGAGCTGTTTTTT

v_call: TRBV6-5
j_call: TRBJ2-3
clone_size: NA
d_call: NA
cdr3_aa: CASSSDTGDTQYF
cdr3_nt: TGTGCCAGCAGTTCCGATACGGGGGATACGCAGTATTTT

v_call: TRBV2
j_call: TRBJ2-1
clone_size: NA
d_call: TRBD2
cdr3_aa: CASHYSGGWYEQFF
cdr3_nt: TGTGCCAGCCATTACAGCGGGGGGTGGTATGAGCAGTTCTTC

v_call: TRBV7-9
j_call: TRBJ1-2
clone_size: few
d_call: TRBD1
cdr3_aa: CASSLAGGQGFGYTF
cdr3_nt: TGTGCCAGCAGCTTAGCCGGCGGACAGGGGTTTGGCTACACCTTC

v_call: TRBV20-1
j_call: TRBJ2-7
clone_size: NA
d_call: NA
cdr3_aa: CSAQPPQAMSYEQYF
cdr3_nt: TGCAGTGCTCAGCCCCCACAGGCGATGTCCTACGAGCAGTACTTC

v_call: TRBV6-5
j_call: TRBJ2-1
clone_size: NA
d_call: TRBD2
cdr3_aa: CASSRGTGGEFF
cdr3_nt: TGTGCCAGCAGCCGCGGGACGGGAGGGGAGTTCTTC

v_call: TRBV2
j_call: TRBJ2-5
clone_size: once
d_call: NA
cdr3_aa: CASSEAVSGTQYF
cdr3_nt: TGTGCCAGCAGTGAGGCGGTGAGCGGGACCCAGTACTTC

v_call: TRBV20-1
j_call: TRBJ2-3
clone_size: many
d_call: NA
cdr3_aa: CSAVDLESDTQYF
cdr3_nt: TGCAGTGCCGTCGATTTGGAGTCAGATACGCAGTATTTT

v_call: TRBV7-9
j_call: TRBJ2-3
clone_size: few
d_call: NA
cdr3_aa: CASSPARGKTDTQYF
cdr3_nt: TGTGCCAGCAGCCCAGCTCGCGGGAAGACAGATACGCAGTATTTT

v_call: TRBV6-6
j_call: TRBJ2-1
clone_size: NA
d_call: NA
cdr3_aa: CASSYGDQTYNEQFF
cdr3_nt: TGTGCCAGCAGTTACGGGGACCAAACCTACAATGAGCAGTTCTTC

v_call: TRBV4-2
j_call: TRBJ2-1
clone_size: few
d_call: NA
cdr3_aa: CASSQDWVPSYNEQFF
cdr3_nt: TGTGCCAGCAGCCAAGATTGGGTACCCTCCTACAATGAGCAGTTCTTC

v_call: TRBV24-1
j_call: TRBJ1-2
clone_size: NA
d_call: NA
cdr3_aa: CATSDGTRDNEINGYTF
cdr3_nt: TGTGCCACCAGTGATGGCACCAGAGATAACGAGATAAATGGCTACACCTTC

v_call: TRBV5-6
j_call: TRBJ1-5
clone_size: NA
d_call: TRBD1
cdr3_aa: CASSYRGLNQPQHF
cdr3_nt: TGTGCCAGCAGCTACAGGGGGCTCAATCAGCCCCAGCATTTT

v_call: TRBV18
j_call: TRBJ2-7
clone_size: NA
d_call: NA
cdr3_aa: CASSLHNRVTYEQYF
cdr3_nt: TGTGCCAGCTCACTACATAACAGGGTAACCTACGAGCAGTACTTC

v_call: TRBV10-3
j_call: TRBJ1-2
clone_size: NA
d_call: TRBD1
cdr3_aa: CANSESATGLLDPYGYTF
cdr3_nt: TGTGCCAACAGTGAGTCCGCGACAGGGCTACTTGATCCATATGGCTACACCTTC

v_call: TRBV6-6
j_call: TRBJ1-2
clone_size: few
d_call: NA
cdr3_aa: CASSYGGGGGYTF
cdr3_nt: TGTGCCAGCAGTTACGGTGGAGGGGGAGGCTACACCTTC

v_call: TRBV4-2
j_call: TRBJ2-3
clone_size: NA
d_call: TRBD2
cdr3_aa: CASSRSAGGIADTQYF
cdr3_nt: TGTGCCAGCAGCCGGTCAGCGGGGGGGATCGCAGATACGCAGTATTTT

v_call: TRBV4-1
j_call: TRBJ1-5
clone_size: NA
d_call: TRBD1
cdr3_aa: CASSQDTGVDQPQHF
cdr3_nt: TGCGCCAGCAGCCAGGACACAGGGGTCGATCAGCCCCAGCATTTT

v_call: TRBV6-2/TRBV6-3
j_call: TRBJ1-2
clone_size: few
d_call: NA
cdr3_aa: CASSYADLGGYTF
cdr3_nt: TGTGCCAGCAGTTACGCCGACCTTGGTGGCTACACCTTC

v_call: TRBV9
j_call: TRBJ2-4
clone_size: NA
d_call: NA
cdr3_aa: CASSATGAHIQYF
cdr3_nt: TGTGCCAGCAGCGCCACGGGGGCGCACATTCAGTACTTC

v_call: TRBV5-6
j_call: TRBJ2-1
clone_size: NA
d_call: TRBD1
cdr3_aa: CASSSSTGGSVDEQFF
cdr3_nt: TGTGCCAGCAGCTCATCGACAGGGGGCTCCGTCGATGAGCAGTTCTTC

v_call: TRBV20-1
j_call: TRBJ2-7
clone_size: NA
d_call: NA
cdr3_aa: CSAREGTQSYEQYF
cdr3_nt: TGCAGTGCTAGAGAGGGGACGCAGTCCTACGAGCAGTACTTC

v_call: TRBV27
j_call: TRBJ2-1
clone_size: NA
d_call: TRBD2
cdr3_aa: CASSLAGPAYNEQFF
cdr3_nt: TGTGCCAGCAGCCTAGCGGGCCCAGCCTACAATGAGCAGTTCTTC

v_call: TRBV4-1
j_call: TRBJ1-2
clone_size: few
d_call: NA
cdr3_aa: CASSREGGGNYGYTF
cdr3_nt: TGCGCCAGCAGCCGAGAAGGAGGGGGAAACTATGGCTACACCTTC

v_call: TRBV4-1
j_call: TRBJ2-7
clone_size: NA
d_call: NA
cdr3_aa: CASSLGVLTEQYF
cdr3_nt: TGCGCCAGCAGCCTTGGGGTGTTGACAGAGCAGTACTTC

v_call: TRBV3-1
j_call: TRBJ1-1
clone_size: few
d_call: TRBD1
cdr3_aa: CASSPTTGQVTEAFF
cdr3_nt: TGTGCCAGCAGCCCAACAACGGGACAGGTAACTGAAGCTTTCTTT

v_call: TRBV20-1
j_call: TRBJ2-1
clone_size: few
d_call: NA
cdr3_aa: CSPQSGVLMNEQFF
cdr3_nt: TGCAGCCCCCAGTCGGGGGTCCTTATGAATGAGCAGTTCTTC

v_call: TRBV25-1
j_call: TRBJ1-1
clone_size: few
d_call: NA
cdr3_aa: CASSEWENTEAFF
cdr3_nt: TGTGCCAGCAGTGAGTGGGAGAACACTGAAGCTTTCTTT

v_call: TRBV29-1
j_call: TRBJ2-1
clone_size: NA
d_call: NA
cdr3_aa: CSVEEMAPGRSYNEQFF
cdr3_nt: TGCAGCGTTGAAGAGATGGCCCCAGGACGTTCCTACAATGAGCAGTTCTTC

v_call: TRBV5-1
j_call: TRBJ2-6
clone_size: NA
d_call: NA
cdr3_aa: CASSSDGSAGANVLTF
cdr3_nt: TGCGCCAGCAGCTCCGACGGTTCGGCTGGGGCCAACGTCCTGACTTTC

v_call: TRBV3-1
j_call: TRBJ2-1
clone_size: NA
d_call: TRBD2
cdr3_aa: CASSQDKRGGLYNEQFF
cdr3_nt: TGTGCCAGCAGCCAAGATAAACGCGGGGGATTGTACAATGAGCAGTTCTTC